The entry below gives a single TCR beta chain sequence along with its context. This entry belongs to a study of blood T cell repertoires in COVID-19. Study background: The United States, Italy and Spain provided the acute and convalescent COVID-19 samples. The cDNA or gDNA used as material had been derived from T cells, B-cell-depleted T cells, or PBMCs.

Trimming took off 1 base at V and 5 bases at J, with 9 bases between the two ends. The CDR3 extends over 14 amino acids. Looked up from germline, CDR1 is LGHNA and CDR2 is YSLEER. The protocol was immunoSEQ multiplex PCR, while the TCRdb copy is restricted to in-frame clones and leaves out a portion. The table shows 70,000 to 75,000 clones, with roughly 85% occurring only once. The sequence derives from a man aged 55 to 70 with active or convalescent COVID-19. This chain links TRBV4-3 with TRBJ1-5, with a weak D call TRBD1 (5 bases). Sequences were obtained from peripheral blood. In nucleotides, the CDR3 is TGCGCCAGCAGCCAAGGACTAGGGGATCAGCCCCAGCATTTT. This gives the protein CASSQGLGDQPQHF.